This TCR beta chain was found in a study of chemoradiotherapy in HPV16-positive cancers. Per germline, CDR1 SGHAT and CDR2 FQNNGV. Between the trimmed V and J ends, which lost 4 bases and 4 bases, there was a span of 13 bases. CDR3 length: 14 residues. Repertoires were generated with immunoSEQ multiplex PCR, while TCRdb's copy carries only in-frame clones and drops some. This table has around 16,000 clones, more than 70% appearing once. This material was collected from a patient who underwent chemoradiotherapy. This clonotype originated in a human donor with HPV-associated anogenital cancer. The chain links TRBV11-2 to TRBJ2-5; no clear D gene. The CDR3: CASSSYMLGETQYF. In nucleotides, the CDR3 is TGTGCCAGCAGCTCGTACATGTTGGGAGAGACCCAGTACTTC.